The rows below give T cell receptor beta chains drawn from one sample of a study of blood T cell repertoires in COVID-19. Sequencing was performed with immunoSEQ multiplex PCR; in TCRdb, only in-frame clones are kept and a portion is missing. The data hold some 110,000 clones, with roughly 87% observed a single time. Sample: peripheral blood. The receptors were sampled from a man in his fifties or sixties with acute or convalescent COVID-19. The CDR3 runs from the conserved cysteine through the conserved F or W. A D gene is named only where the DNA matches it firmly. Some rows have no size entry. The others give once, few or many, or a class for an expanded clone.

j_call: TRBJ2-5; cdr3_length: 14; v_call: TRBV6-5; clone_size: .; d_call: .; cdr3_aa: CASSSPGGQETQYF; cdr3_nt: TGTGCCAGCAGTTCCCCCGGCGGCCAAGAGACCCAGTACTTC
j_call: TRBJ1-1; cdr3_length: 13; v_call: TRBV25-1; clone_size: .; d_call: .; cdr3_aa: CASSEAGSTEAFF; cdr3_nt: TGTGCCAGCAGTGAAGCAGGGTCGACTGAAGCTTTCTTT
j_call: TRBJ1-1; cdr3_length: 14; v_call: TRBV18; clone_size: .; d_call: .; cdr3_aa: CASSPPRSRIEAFF; cdr3_nt: TGTGCCAGCTCACCACCGAGGAGTAGAATTGAAGCTTTCTTT
j_call: TRBJ2-1; cdr3_length: 16; v_call: TRBV28; clone_size: .; d_call: .; cdr3_aa: CASSPTWSMSYNEQFF; cdr3_nt: TGTGCCAGCAGCCCAACGTGGAGTATGTCCTACAATGAGCAGTTCTTC
j_call: TRBJ2-7; cdr3_length: 15; v_call: TRBV20-1; clone_size: .; d_call: TRBD2; cdr3_aa: CSASPGLAVSYEQYF; cdr3_nt: TGCAGTGCTAGTCCGGGACTAGCGGTCTCCTACGAGCAGTACTTC
j_call: TRBJ1-2; cdr3_length: 12; v_call: TRBV10-2; clone_size: .; d_call: TRBD1; cdr3_aa: CASTDRGYGYTF; cdr3_nt: TGCGCCAGCACCGACAGGGGATACGGCTACACCTTC
j_call: TRBJ2-1; cdr3_length: 13; v_call: TRBV27; clone_size: once; d_call: .; cdr3_aa: CASSYSANNEQFF; cdr3_nt: TGTGCCAGCAGTTACTCCGCCAACAATGAGCAGTTCTTC
j_call: TRBJ2-1; cdr3_length: 16; v_call: TRBV11-2; clone_size: few; d_call: .; cdr3_aa: CASASGGRGAHNEQFF; cdr3_nt: TGTGCCAGCGCCTCAGGAGGCAGGGGGGCTCACAATGAGCAGTTCTTC
j_call: TRBJ2-7; cdr3_length: 15; v_call: TRBV5-8; clone_size: .; d_call: .; cdr3_aa: CASSLGVGRSYEQYF; cdr3_nt: TGTGCCAGCAGCTTGGGAGTGGGCAGATCCTACGAGCAGTACTTC
j_call: TRBJ1-5; cdr3_length: 15; v_call: TRBV6-6; clone_size: .; d_call: .; cdr3_aa: CASSPTGYSNQPQHF; cdr3_nt: TGTGCCAGCAGTCCGACAGGTTATAGCAATCAGCCCCAGCATTTT
j_call: TRBJ1-4; cdr3_length: 14; v_call: TRBV5-4; clone_size: .; d_call: .; cdr3_aa: CASSFTGQTEKLFF; cdr3_nt: TGTGCCAGCAGCTTTACGGGTCAGACTGAAAAACTGTTTTTT
j_call: TRBJ2-3; cdr3_length: 17; v_call: TRBV27; clone_size: .; d_call: TRBD2; cdr3_aa: CASSLYRLAGLGDTQYF; cdr3_nt: TGTGCCAGCAGTTTATATAGACTAGCGGGTCTAGGAGATACGCAGTATTTT